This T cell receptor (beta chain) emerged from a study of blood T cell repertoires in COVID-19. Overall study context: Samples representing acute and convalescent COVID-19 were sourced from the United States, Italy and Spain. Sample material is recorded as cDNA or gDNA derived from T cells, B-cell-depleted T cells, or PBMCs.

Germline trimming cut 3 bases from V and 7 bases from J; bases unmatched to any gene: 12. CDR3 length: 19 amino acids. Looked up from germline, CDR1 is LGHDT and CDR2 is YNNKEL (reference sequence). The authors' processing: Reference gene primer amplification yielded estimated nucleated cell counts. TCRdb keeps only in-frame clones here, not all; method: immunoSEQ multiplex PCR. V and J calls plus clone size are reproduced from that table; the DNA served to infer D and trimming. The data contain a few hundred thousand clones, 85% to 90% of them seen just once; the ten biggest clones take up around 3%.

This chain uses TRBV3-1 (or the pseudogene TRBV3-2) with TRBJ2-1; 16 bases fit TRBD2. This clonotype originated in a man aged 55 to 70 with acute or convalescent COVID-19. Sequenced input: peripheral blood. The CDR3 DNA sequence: TGTGCCAGCAGCCACCGCCCCGGGACTAGCGGGGGGGCCATTAATGAGCAGTTCTTC. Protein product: CASSHRPGTSGGAINEQFF.